A single TCR beta chain is shown here with its context. This entry belongs to a study of technical replicates of blood from several donors. TCRdb's table, derived via immunoSEQ multiplex PCR, lists solely in-frame clones and lacks some. The sample carries 60,000 to 65,000 clones, approximately 86% recorded once. Trimming took 5 bases from V and 6 from J; bases not matched to a gene: 4. Germline CDR1 and CDR2: SGHTA and FQGTGA. The CDR3 has 12 residues. This chain joins TRBV7-3 and TRBJ2-7, with 7 bases matching TRBD2. Specimen: PBMCs. This clonotype originated in a human donor in good health. Some clones in this sample may be carry-over from other donors' samples. CDR3 amino acids: CASSDPGGEQYF. The CDR3 bases are TGTGCCAGCAGCGACCCGGGGGGCGAGCAGTACTTC.